Following are 28 T cell receptor beta chains from one sample sequenced in a study of metastatic and nonmetastatic thyroid tumors (dated by TCRdb to about 2020). Libraries were built with PCR. The instrument given in TCRdb is Illumina HiSeq 4000. The raw public data were reprocessed by TCRdb itself: fastp quality trimming at Q25, MiXCR clonotype calling, in-frame beta chains only. The sample includes roughly 10,000 clones, with less than 40% observed a single time. The ten largest clones take up nearly 5% of the sample. Before undergoing thyroid surgery, none of the patients had been given any kind of treatment. Sequenced: tumor tissue. The origin of the receptors is a female donor with papillary thyroid cancer or a benign thyroid nodule (not recorded which). Some clones in this sample may be carry-over from other donors' samples.

In this sample, this clone is medium-sized. The chain carries TRBV6-1 and TRBJ2-7, with TRBD1 identical over 11 bases. The J segment lost 4 bases and the V segment lost 4 bases, leaving 3 bases of the junction unmatched. The length of the CDR3 is 14 residues. The germline gives CDR1 MNHNS, CDR2 SASEGT. The CDR3 bases are TGTGCCAGCAGTGGGACAGGGGGCAGGTACGAGCAGTACTTC. This gives the protein CASSGTGGRYEQYF.

The chain couples TRBV4-2 to TRBJ2-7, with TRBD2 as a possible D gene (5 bases). There are 13 residues in the CDR3. Trimming stripped 1 base from V and 6 bases from J, with 10 bases between. Germline V gene data show CDR1 as LGHNA and CDR2 as YNFKEQ. The CDR3 DNA reads as TGTGCCAGCAGCCAAGGAGGGCTGGCCGAGCAGTACTTC. Translating it yields CASSQGGLAEQYF.

The chain combines TRBV13 with TRBJ2-3; D is possibly TRBD1 (6 bases). Looked up from germline, CDR1 is PRHDT and CDR2 is FYEKMQ (reference sequence). The CDR3 is 15 amino acids. Trimming took 5 bases from V and 3 from J, leaving 15 bases between them. CDR3 DNA: TGTGCCAGCAGCCCCAAGAACAGGGTTACAGATACGCAGTATTTT. Amino acids: CASSPKNRVTDTQYF.

By share, this clone ranks as medium-sized. The chain employs TRBV7-6 and TRBJ1-6, with D possibly TRBD1 on 5 matching bases. This CDR3 is built from 14 residues. V dropped 1 base and J dropped 8 bases, with 9 bases sitting between them. Germline V gives CDR1 SGHVS, CDR2 FNYEAQ. CDR3 DNA sequence: TGTGCCAGCAGCTTAGTCGGGGGGGATTCACCCCTCCACTTT. Amino acid sequence: CASSLVGGDSPLHF.

By share of the sample, this clone is medium-sized. This chain connects TRBV9 to TRBJ2-1; D is ambiguous. Germline-derived CDR1 and CDR2 are SGDLS and YYNGEE. The germline V and J ends were trimmed by 3 bases and 7 bases, with 11 bases remaining between them. The CDR3 consists of 13 residues. CDR3 in DNA: TGTGCCAGCAGCGGGACCAATGCGAATGAGCAGTTCTTC. Protein product: CASSGTNANEQFF.

The chain links TRBV5-1 to TRBJ1-1; D gene unclear. Germline CDR1 SGHRS, CDR2 YFSETQ. V was trimmed by 0 bases and J by 2 bases, leaving 11 bases between them. This CDR3 has 15 amino acids. CDR3 protein: CASSLDSQPNTEAFF. CDR3 nucleotide sequence: TGCGCCAGCAGCTTGGACAGTCAACCTAACACTGAAGCTTTCTTT.

By share of the sample, this clone is medium-sized. The V call is TRBV2, the J call TRBJ2-1, with 10 bases identical to TRBD2. The CDR3 contains 16 residues. Germline trimming cut 4 bases from V and 6 bases from J; bases unmatched to any gene: 9. In germline, CDR1 is SNHLY, CDR2 FYNNEI. In nucleotides, the CDR3 is TGTGCCAGCAGTGGCTCTAGCGGGAGCTTAAGCAATGAGCAGTTCTTC. It translates to CASSGSSGSLSNEQFF. The whole variable domain, filled in from reference TRBV2 and TRBJ2-1, reads EPEVTQTPSHQVTQMGQEVILRCVPISNHLYFYWYRQILGQKVEFLVSFYNNEISEKSEIFDDQFSVERPDGSNFTLKIRSTKLEDSAMYFCASSGSSGSLSNEQFFGPGTRLTVL.

On this clone itself: A read error may explain this, as a much larger clone is one base away. This sample also contains other DNA sequences that code for the same CDR3. This sequence joins TRBV6-2 or TRBV6-3 and TRBJ1-1; D is ambiguous. The CDR3 runs to 13 residues. The germline V gene has CDR1 MNHEY and CDR2 SVGEGT. The CDR3 loop is CASSYRGFSEAFF. Here the CDR3 DNA reads TGTGCTAGCAGTTACCGAGGGTTTTCTGAAGCTTTCTTT.

By share, this clone counts as medium-sized. The chain employs TRBV9 and TRBJ2-5, with TRBD2 identical over 13 bases. Germline V gene lookup returns CDR1 SGDLS and CDR2 YYNGEE. The J segment lost 7 bases and the V segment lost 3 bases, leaving 6 bases of the junction unmatched. There are 15 residues in the CDR3. The CDR3 loop is CASSGTSGRVGTQYF. The CDR3 nucleotides are TGTGCCAGCAGCGGAACTAGCGGGAGGGTGGGGACCCAGTACTTC.

This clone was detected a few times. The CDR3 DNA follows: TGTGCCACCGCCGTTACAGGGTCATCCTACGAGCAGTACTTC. This gives the protein CATAVTGSSYEQYF. J is TRBJ2-7 and V is TRBV19; perhaps TRBD1 as D (6 bases). Deletions cut 10 bases from V and 1 base from J, with 17 bases between. CDR1 and CDR2 (germline): LNHDA, SQIVND (reference sequence). This CDR3 has 14 residues.

This clone was detected ten times or more. The chain has TRBV11-1 and TRBJ2-7; 9 nucleotides agree with TRBD1. Germline V gene data show CDR1 as SGHAT and CDR2 as FQDESV (reference sequence). V lost 5 bases, J lost 5 bases, and 13 bases stayed unmatched. This CDR3 is 16 amino acids long. The CDR3 DNA follows: TGTGCCAGCAGCCCGCTGGGAGGGACAGGGTTCCACGAGCAGTACTTC. The encoded protein is CASSPLGGTGFHEQYF.

The CDR3: CASSLALRAGETGELFF. The CDR3 coding sequence is TGTGCCAGCAGCTTGGCCCTCAGGGCAGGGGAAACCGGGGAGCTGTTTTTT. The chain joins TRBV14 to TRBJ2-2; TRBD1 might be the D (6 bases). CDR3 length: 17 residues. The germline gives CDR1 SGHDN, CDR2 FVKESK. The V gene lost 5 bases and the J gene lost 5 bases, with 21 bases spanning the gap.

The chain is built from TRBV6-6 and TRBJ2-3, with 8 positions matching TRBD1. The trim removed 5 bases at V and 1 base at J, leaving 11 bases unmatched. CDR3 size: 17 residues. Germline CDR1 MNHNY, CDR2 SVGAGI (reference sequence). In DNA, the CDR3 is TGTGCCAGCAGTCCGGGACAGGTTATATTCGGCACAGATACGCAGTATTTT. It yields the protein CASSPGQVIFGTDTQYF.

The genes are TRBV7-3 and TRBJ2-1, with a tentative D call TRBD1 (5 bases). V was clipped by 1 base and J by 7 bases, with 17 bases between them. The CDR3 is made up of 16 amino acids. CDR1 and CDR2 from the germline V gene are SGHTA and FQGTGA. CDR3 DNA sequence: TGTGCCAGCAGCTTAAGGAGCAGGGCCTACATAAATGAGCAGTTCTTC. Amino acid sequence: CASSLRSRAYINEQFF.

The J gene is TRBJ2-7, the V gene TRBV5-1, with unresolved D. The CDR3 length is 16 residues. Trimming pared 4 bases from V and 3 bases from J, leaving 20 bases between. CDR1 SGHRS and CDR2 YFSETQ come from the germline V gene. Here the CDR3 DNA reads TGCGCCAGCAGCCCAAATGACCTTTCATGGTACTACGAGCAGTACTTC. Its protein product is CASSPNDLSWYYEQYF.

In the case of this clone: As the CDR3 is not closed by the conserved phenylalanine or tryptophan, this likely results from a read error. CDR3 region: CSAPPPQGILEQFL. CDR3 bases: TGCAGTGCTCCTCCCCCCCAGGGAATCTTGGAGCAGTTCCTC. The chain links TRBV20-1 to TRBJ2-1; possible D gene TRBD1, 5 bases. V lost 5 bases to trimming and J lost 10 bases, with 21 bases between them. This CDR3 has 14 amino acids. CDR1 and CDR2 (germline): DFQATT, SNEGSKA (reference sequence).

The chain links TRBV19 to TRBJ2-3; the match to TRBD2 covers 13 bases. This CDR3 is 19 amino acids long. In germline, CDR1 is LNHDA, CDR2 SQIVND (reference sequence). After removal of 5 bases from V and 5 bases from J, the junction contained 16 bases not matched to a gene. CDR3 in amino acids: CASSPRVGLAGVGGDTQYF. The CDR3 bases are TGTGCCAGTAGTCCGAGAGTTGGACTAGCGGGAGTTGGGGGAGATACGCAGTATTTT.

This clone showed up just a few times. The chain combines TRBV2 with TRBJ2-7, with unresolved D. CDR3 length: 13 residues. The germline V and J ends were trimmed by 6 bases and 7 bases, with 16 bases remaining between them. Per the germline V gene, CDR1 is SNHLY and CDR2 is FYNNEI. The CDR3 reads CASRPPGLREQYF. CDR3 sequence (DNA): TGTGCCAGCAGACCCCCGGGTTTACGGGAGCAGTACTTC.

The genes are TRBV5-4 and TRBJ2-7, with a tentative D call TRBD2 (6 bases). The V gene's germline CDR1 is SGHNT and CDR2 YYREEE (reference sequence). Deletions cut 2 bases from V and 2 bases from J, with 14 bases between. The CDR3 covers 15 residues. The CDR3 bases are TGTGCCAGCAGCTTACTCACGGGAGTTGCCTACGAGCAGTACTTC. Translation: CASSLLTGVAYEQYF.

By sample fraction, this clone is medium-sized. The chain uses TRBV5-1 and TRBJ2-7; no definite D call. The ends were cut back, 1 base at V and 2 bases at J, with 10 bases in the middle. The CDR3 contains 14 residues. The germline gives CDR1 SGHRS, CDR2 YFSETQ. The CDR3, as DNA: TGCGCCAGCAGCTTGTCTTCGACTGCCTACGAGCAGTACTTC. Its protein is CASSLSSTAYEQYF.

The chain employs TRBV11-1 and TRBJ2-7; 8 positions match TRBD1. CDR1 is SGHAT and CDR2 is FQDESV in the germline V gene (reference sequence). There are 16 residues in the CDR3. With V trimmed by 5 bases and J by 4 bases, 13 bases remained unmatched. CDR3 loop: CASSHSPTGAGYEQYF. CDR3 nucleotides: TGTGCCAGCAGCCATAGCCCGACAGGGGCAGGGTACGAGCAGTACTTC.

This clone is labeled as medium-sized. The chain links TRBV5-8 to TRBJ2-7; 8 bases map to TRBD1. This CDR3 has 15 amino acids. V lost 1 base to trimming and J lost 4 bases; unmatched junction nucleotides: 7. Looked up from germline, CDR1 is SGHTS and CDR2 is YDEGEE. The CDR3 DNA is TGTGCCAGCAGCTTGCGGACAGGGCCTTCGTACGAGCAGTACTTC. Amino acid sequence: CASSLRTGPSYEQYF.

This clone came up many times. A much larger clone is a single base away; this may be a read error. The chain recombines TRBV20-1 with TRBJ2-3; D not resolved. Germline loops: CDR1 DFQATT, CDR2 SNEGSKA (reference sequence). The CDR3 has 14 residues. CDR3 residues: CSARTAPSTYTQYF. The CDR3 DNA sequence: TGCAGTGCTAGAACCGCGCCGAGCACATATACGCAGTATTTT.

The genes are TRBV12-3 or TRBV12-4 and TRBJ2-2; D remains ambiguous. This CDR3 region has 13 residues. The V and J ends lost 1 base and 6 bases respectively, with 6 bases between them. The CDR3 DNA reads TGTGCCAGCAGTTTAGGTTGGGCCGGGGAGCTGTTTTTT. It yields the protein CASSLGWAGELFF.

This clone was seen ten or more times. A much larger clone sits a single nucleotide away, making a read error possible. This chain connects TRBV7-3 to TRBJ2-1; no clear D gene. V lost 4 bases and J 6 bases, leaving 4 bases between the germline ends. Germline CDR1 reads SGHTA; CDR2 reads FQGTGA. This CDR3 region has 11 residues. In nucleotides, the CDR3 is TGTGCCAGCAGCTCGTCCAATGAGCAGTTCTTC. This translates into CASSSSNEQFF.

In its sample, this clone is large. This chain joins TRBV13 and TRBJ2-7; TRBD1 or TRBD2 may be the D gene (6 bases each). The germline V and J ends were trimmed by 5 bases and 1 base, with 21 bases remaining between them. The CDR3 extends over 17 amino acids. Per the germline V gene, CDR1 is PRHDT and CDR2 is FYEKMQ (reference sequence). Here the CDR3 reads CASSTLGSSGASYEQYF. CDR3 nucleotides: TGTGCCAGCAGCACATTAGGTTCCTCGGGGGCATCCTACGAGCAGTACTTC.

The V gene is TRBV25-1, the J gene TRBJ1-6; D call uncertain. The CDR3 totals 14 residues. The V end lost 5 bases, the J end lost 9 bases, and 14 bases lay between the germline ends. Germline values: CDR1 MGHDK, CDR2 SYGVNS. For the CDR3, the DNA is TGTGCCAGCAGTAAAGACTTGGGGAGTTCACCCCTCCACTTT. Translated: CASSKDLGSSPLHF.

V usage is TRBV20-1 and J usage is TRBJ2-3; 9 positions agree with TRBD2. There are 13 residues in the CDR3. Germline V gene lookup returns CDR1 DFQATT and CDR2 SNEGSKA (reference sequence). With 6 bases clipped from V and 2 bases from J, the junction kept 3 bases outside the gene matches. The CDR3 DNA is TGCAGTGCGGCTAGCGGGAACACAGATACGCAGTATTTT. Protein: CSAASGNTDTQYF.